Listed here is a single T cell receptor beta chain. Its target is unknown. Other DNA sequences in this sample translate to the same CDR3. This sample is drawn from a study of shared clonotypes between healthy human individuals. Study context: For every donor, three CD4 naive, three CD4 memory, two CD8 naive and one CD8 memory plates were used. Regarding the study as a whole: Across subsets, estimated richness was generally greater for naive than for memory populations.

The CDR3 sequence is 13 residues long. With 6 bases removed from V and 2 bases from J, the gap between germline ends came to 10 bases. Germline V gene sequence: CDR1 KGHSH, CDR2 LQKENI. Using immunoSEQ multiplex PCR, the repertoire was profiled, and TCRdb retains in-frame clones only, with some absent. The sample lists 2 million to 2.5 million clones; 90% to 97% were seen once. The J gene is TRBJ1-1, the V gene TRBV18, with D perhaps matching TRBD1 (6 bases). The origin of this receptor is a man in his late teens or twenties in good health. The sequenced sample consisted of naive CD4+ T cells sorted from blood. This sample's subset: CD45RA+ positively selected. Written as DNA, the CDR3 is TGTGCCAGCTCCCCGGGGGCAAACACTGAAGCTTTCTTT. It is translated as CASSPGANTEAFF.